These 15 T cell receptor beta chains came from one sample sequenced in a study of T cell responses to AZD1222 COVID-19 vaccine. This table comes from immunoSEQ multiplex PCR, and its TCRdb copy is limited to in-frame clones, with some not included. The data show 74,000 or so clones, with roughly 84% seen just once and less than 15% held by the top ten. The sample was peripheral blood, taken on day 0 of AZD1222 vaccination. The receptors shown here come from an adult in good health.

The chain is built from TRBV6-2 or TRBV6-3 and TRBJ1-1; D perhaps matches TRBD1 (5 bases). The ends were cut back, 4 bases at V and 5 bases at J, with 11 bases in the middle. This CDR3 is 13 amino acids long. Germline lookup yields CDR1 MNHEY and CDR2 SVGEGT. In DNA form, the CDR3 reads TGTGCCAGCAGTTTGGTGGGGGAAACTGAAGCTTTCTTT. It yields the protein CASSLVGETEAFF.

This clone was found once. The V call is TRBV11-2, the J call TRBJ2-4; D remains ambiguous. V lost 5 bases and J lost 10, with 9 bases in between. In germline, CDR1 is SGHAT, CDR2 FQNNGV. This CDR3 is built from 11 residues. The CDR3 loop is CASSPNWIQYF. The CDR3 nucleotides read TGTGCCAGCAGCCCAAATTGGATTCAGTACTTC.

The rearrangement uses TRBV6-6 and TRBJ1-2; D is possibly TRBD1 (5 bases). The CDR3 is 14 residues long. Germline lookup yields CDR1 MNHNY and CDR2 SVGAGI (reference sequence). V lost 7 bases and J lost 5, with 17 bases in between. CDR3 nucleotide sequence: TGTGCCAGCATCCACCGGATGGGGGGGTATGGCTACACCTTC. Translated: CASIHRMGGYGYTF.

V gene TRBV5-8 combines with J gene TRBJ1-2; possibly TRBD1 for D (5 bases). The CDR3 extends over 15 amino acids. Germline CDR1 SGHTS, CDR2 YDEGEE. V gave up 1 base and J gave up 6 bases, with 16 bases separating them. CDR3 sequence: CASSLSVGAPHGYTF. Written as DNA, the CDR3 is TGTGCCAGCAGCTTGTCGGTTGGGGCCCCCCATGGCTACACCTTC.

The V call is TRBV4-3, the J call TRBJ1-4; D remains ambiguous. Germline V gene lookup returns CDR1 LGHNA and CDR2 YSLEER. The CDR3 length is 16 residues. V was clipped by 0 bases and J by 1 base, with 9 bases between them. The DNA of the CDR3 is TGCGCCAGCAGCCAAGATGTCCGGGGAACTAATGAAAAACTGTTTTTT. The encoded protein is CASSQDVRGTNEKLFF.

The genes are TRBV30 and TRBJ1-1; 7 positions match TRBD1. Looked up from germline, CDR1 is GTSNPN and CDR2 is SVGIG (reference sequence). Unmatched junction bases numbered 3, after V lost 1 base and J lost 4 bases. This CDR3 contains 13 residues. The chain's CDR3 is CAWSAAGGTEAFF. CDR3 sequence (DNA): TGTGCCTGGAGTGCCGCAGGGGGCACTGAAGCTTTCTTT.

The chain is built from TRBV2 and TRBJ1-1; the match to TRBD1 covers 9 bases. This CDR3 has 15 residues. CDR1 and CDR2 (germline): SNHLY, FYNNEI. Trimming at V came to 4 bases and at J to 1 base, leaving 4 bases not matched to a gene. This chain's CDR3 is CASSVQGAGNTEAFF. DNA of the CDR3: TGTGCCAGCAGTGTACAGGGGGCTGGGAACACTGAAGCTTTCTTT. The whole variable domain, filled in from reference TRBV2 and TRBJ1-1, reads EPEVTQTPSHQVTQMGQEVILRCVPISNHLYFYWYRQILGQKVEFLVSFYNNEISEKSEIFDDQFSVERPDGSNFTLKIRSTKLEDSAMYFCASSVQGAGNTEAFFGQGTRLTVV.

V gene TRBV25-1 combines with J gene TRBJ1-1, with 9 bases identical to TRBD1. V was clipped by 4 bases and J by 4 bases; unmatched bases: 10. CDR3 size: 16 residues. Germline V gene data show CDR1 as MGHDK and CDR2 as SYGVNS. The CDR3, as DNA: TGTGCCAGCAGTGCCTACAGGGGGCCTCGCCCCACTGAAGCTTTCTTT. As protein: CASSAYRGPRPTEAFF. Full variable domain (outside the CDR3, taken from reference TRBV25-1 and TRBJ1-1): EADIYQTPRYLVIGTGKKITLECSQTMGHDKMYWYQQDPGMELHLIHYSYGVNSTEKGDLSSESTVSRIRTEHFPLTLESARPSHTSQYLCASSAYRGPRPTEAFFGQGTRLTVV.

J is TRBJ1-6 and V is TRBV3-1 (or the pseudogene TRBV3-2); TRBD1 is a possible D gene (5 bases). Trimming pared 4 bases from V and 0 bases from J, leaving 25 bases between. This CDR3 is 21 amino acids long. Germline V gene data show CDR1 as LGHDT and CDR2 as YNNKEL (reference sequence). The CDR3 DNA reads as TGTGCCAGCAGCCTGTCGGCCGGGACGGGAAGCTTTAACTCCTATAATTCACCCCTCCACTTT. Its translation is CASSLSAGTGSFNSYNSPLHF.

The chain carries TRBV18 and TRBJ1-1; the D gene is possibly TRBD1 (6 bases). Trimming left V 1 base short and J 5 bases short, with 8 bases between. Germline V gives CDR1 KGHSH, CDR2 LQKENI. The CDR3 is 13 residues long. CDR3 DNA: TGTGCCAGCTCACCACGACAGGAGACTGAAGCTTTCTTT. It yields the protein CASSPRQETEAFF.

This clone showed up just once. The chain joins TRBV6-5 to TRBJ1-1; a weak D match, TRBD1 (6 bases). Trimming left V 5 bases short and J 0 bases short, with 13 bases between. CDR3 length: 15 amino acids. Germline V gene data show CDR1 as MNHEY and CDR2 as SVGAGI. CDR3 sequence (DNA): TGTGCCAGCAGTCCCCCGACAGGCCTGAACACTGAAGCTTTCTTT. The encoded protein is CASSPPTGLNTEAFF.

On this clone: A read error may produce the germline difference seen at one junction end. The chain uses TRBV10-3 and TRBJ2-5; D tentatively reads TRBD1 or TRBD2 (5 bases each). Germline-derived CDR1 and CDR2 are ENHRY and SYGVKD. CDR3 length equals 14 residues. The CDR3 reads CAISEVRDQETQYF. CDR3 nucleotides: TGTGCCATCAGTGAGGTACGGGACCAGGAGACCCAGTACTTC.

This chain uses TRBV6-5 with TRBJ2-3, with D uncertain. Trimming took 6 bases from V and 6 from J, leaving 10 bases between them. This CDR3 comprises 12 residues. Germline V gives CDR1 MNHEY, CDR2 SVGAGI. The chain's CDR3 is CASRTGEDTQYF. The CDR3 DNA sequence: TGTGCCAGCAGGACGGGCGAGGATACGCAGTATTTT.

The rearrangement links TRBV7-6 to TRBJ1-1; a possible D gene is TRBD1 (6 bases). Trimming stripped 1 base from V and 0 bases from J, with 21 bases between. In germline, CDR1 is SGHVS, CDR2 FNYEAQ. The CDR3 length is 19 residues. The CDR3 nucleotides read TGTGCCAGCAGCTTAGAGAGCCCGACAGGTAACGCTATGAACACTGAAGCTTTCTTT. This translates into CASSLESPTGNAMNTEAFF.

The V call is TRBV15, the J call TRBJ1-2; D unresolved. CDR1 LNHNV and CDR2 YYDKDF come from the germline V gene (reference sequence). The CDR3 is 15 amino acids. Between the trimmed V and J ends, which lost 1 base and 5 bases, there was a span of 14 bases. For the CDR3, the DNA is TGTGCCACCAGCAGAGGCGGTAGGGTTGGGTATGGCTACACCTTC. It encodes CATSRGGRVGYGYTF. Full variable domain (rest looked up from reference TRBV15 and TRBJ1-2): DAMVIQNPRYQVTQFGKPVTLSCSQTLNHNVMYWYQQKSSQAPKLLFHYYDKDFNNEADTPDNFQSRRPNTSFCFLDIRSPGLGDTAMYLCATSRGGRVGYGYTFGSGTRLTVV.